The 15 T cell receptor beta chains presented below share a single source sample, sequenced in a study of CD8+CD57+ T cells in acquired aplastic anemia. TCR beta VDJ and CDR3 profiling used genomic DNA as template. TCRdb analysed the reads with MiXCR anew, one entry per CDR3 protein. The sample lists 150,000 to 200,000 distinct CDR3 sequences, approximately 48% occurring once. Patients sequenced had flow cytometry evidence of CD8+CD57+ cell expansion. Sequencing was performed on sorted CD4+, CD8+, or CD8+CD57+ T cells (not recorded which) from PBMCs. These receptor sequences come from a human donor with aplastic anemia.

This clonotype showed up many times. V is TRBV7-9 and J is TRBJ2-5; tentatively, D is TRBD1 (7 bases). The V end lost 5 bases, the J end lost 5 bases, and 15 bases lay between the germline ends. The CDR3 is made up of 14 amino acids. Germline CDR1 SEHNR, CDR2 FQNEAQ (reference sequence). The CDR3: CASSRTQGRETQYF. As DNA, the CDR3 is TGTGCCAGCAGCCGGACACAGGGGAGGGAGACCCAGTACTTC.

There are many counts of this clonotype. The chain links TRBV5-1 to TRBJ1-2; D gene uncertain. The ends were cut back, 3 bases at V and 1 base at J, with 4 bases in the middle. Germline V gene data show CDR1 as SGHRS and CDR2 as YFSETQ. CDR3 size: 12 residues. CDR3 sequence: CASSYLNYGYTF. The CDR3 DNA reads TGCGCCAGCAGCTACCTTAACTATGGCTACACCTTC. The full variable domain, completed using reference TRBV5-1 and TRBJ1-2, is KAGVTQTPRYLIKTRGQQVTLSCSPISGHRSVSWYQQTPGQGLQFLFEYFSETQRNKGNFPGRFSGRQFSNSRSEMNVSTLELGDSALYLCASSYLNYGYTFGSGTRLTVV.

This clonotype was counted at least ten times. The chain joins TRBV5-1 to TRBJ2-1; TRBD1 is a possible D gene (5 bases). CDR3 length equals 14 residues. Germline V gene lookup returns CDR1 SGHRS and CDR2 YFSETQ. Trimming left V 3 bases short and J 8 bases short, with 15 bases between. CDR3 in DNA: TGCGCCAGCAGCTATGTAGGGGCCGGCGATGAGCAGTTCTTC. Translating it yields CASSYVGAGDEQFF.

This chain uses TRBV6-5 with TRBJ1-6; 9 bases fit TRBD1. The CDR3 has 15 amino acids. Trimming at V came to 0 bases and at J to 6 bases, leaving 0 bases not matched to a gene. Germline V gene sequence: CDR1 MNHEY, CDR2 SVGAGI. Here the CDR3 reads CASSYSGQGNSPLHF. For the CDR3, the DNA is TGTGCCAGCAGTTACTCGGGACAGGGTAATTCACCCCTCCACTTT.

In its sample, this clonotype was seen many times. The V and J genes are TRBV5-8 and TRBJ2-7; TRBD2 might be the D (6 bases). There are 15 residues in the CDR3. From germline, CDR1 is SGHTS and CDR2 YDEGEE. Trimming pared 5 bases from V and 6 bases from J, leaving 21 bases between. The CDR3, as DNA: TGTGCCAGCAGGTTTGGGGGGACCGGGGGTGGCGAGCAGTACTTC. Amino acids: CASRFGGTGGGEQYF.

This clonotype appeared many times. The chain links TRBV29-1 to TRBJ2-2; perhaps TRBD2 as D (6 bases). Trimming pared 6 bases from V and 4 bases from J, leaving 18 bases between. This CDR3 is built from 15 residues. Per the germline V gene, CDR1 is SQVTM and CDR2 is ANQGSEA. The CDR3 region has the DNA TGCAGCGTCCGGGGACCCGGGAGTGTCACCGGGGAGCTGTTTTTT. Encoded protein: CSVRGPGSVTGELFF.

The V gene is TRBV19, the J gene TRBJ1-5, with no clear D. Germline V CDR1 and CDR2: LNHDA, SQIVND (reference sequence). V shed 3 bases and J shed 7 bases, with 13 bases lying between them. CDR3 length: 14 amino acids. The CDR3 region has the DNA TGTGCCAGTAGTATCGACTCCCTCTTCCAGCCCCAGCATTTT. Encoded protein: CASSIDSLFQPQHF.

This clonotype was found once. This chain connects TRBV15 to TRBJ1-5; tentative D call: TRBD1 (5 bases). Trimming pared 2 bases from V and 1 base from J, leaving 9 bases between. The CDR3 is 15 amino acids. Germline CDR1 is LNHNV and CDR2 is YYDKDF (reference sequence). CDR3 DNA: TGTGCCACCAGCAGAAGTCGGGACAGCAATCAGCCCCAGCATTTT. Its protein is CATSRSRDSNQPQHF.

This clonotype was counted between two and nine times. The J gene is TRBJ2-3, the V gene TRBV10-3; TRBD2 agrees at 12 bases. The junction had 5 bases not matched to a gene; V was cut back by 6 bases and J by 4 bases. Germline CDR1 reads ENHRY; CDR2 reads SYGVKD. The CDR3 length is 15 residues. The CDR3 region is CAISPSGGASDTQYF. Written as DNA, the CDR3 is TGTGCCATCAGCCCTAGCGGGGGGGCGTCAGATACGCAGTATTTT.

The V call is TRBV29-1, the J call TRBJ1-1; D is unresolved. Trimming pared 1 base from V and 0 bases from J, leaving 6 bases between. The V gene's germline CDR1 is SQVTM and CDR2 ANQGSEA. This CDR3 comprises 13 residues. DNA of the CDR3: TGCAGCGTTGAAGGCAGAATGAACACTGAAGCTTTCTTT. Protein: CSVEGRMNTEAFF.

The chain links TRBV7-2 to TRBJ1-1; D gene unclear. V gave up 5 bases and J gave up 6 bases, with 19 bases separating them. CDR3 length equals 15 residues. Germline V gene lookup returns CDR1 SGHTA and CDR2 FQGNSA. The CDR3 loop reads CASSRDALLTPEAFF. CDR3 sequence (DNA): TGTGCCAGCAGCCGCGATGCCCTCCTTACGCCTGAAGCTTTCTTT.

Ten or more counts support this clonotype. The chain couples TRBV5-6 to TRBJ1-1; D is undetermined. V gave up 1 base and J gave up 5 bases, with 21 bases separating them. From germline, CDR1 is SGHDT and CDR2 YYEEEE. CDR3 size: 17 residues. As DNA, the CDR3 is TGTGCCAGCAGCTTGAACCGAGGGATCTCCAGAGGAACTGAAGCTTTCTTT. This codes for CASSLNRGISRGTEAFF.

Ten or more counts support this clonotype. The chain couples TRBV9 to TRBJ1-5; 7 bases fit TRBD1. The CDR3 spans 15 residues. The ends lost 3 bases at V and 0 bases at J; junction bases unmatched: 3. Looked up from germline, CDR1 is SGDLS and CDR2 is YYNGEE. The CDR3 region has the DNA TGTGCCAGCAGCGCGGGACAGCCTAGCAATCAGCCCCAGCATTTT. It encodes CASSAGQPSNQPQHF.

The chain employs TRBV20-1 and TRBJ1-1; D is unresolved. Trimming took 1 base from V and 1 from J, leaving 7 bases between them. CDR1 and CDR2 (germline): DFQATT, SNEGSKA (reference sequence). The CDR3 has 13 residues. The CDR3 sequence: CSARVHQNTEAFF. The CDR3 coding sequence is TGCAGTGCTAGAGTACACCAGAACACTGAAGCTTTCTTT.

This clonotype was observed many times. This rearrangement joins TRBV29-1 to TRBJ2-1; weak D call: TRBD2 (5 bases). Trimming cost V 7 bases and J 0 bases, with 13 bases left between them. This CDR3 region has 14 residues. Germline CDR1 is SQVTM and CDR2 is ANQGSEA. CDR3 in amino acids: CSAGVGSSYNEQFF. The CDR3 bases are TGCAGCGCCGGAGTTGGGAGCTCCTACAATGAGCAGTTCTTC.